This is a list of T cell receptor beta chains from one sample in a study of siplizumab effects on memory and regulatory T cells. Sequencing was performed with immunoSEQ multiplex PCR; in TCRdb, only in-frame clones are kept and a portion is missing. The sample has about 40,000 clones, about 89% seen once. Sequenced material: naive CD4+ T cells sorted from blood. These receptors were obtained from a human donor in good health. Both conserved end residues are part of each CDR3. A D gene is named only where the DNA matches it firmly. Size tells how often a clone was seen (once, few, many) or the class of an expanded clone, and some rows leave it out.

D gene	CDR3 length	clone size	V gene	J gene	CDR3 DNA	CDR3 protein
.	13	.	TRBV27	TRBJ2-5	TGTGCCAGCAGTTTATCCTGGCAAGAGACCCAGTACTTC	CASSLSWQETQYF
.	15	once	TRBV4-2	TRBJ2-7	TGTGCCAGCAGCCAAAGGCTGGACGGGGGCTACGAGCAGTACTTC	CASSQRLDGGYEQYF
.	10	.	TRBV29-1	TRBJ2-5	TGCAGCGTCGCAGAAGGGACCCAGTACTTC	CSVAEGTQYF
.	15	.	TRBV7-9	TRBJ1-5	TGTGCCAGCACCAGGGCGGATTCGTCCTCCACACCCCAGCATTTT	CASTRADSSSTPQHF
.	13	.	TRBV7-2	TRBJ1-1	TGTGCCAGCAGTTCAGGGGCGAACACTGAAGCTTTCTTT	CASSSGANTEAFF
TRBD1	16	.	TRBV7-2	TRBJ1-1	TGTGCCAGCAAAAAGGGACAGGGGGCGATGAACACTGAAGCTTTCTTT	CASKKGQGAMNTEAFF
.	13	.	TRBV6-1	TRBJ1-1	TGTGCCAGCAACCCCCCGCTGGGCACTGAAGCTTTCTTT	CASNPPLGTEAFF
TRBD1	13	few	TRBV30	TRBJ1-1	TGTGCCTGGACCGCAGGGGGGGTCACTGAAGCTTTCTTT	CAWTAGGVTEAFF
.	14	.	TRBV6-5	TRBJ2-7	TGTGCCAGCAGTGTGGGGACGGTGGGCTACGAGCAGTACTTC	CASSVGTVGYEQYF
TRBD2	18	.	TRBV5-4	TRBJ2-3	TGTGCCAGCAGCCTCGGGACTAGCGGGGAGATACGTACAGATACGCAGTATTTT	CASSLGTSGEIRTDTQYF
.	14	.	TRBV19	TRBJ2-7	TGTGCCAGTAGTATAGCGGGGACACGCAAAGAGCAGTACTTC	CASSIAGTRKEQYF
.	14	.	TRBV7-5	TRBJ1-5	TGTGCCAGAAGCTCGGGACAGGGGAATCAGCCCCAGCATTTT	CARSSGQGNQPQHF
TRBD2	15	.	TRBV5-4	TRBJ2-3	TGTGCCAGCAGCTCCCCGGGGTGGACTAGCGCCCAGCCGAATTTT	CASSSPGWTSAQPNF
TRBD1	16	.	TRBV10-3	TRBJ2-3	TGTGCCATCACTAGTCGCGACAGGGGGGTAGCAGATACGCAGTATTTT	CAITSRDRGVADTQYF
.	13	.	TRBV27	TRBJ1-3	TGTGCCAGCAGTTTCCAATTTGGAAACACCATATATTTT	CASSFQFGNTIYF
TRBD2	14	.	TRBV6-5	TRBJ2-7	TGTGCCACCTCTATAGCGGGAGTTTCCTACGAGCAGTACTTC	CATSIAGVSYEQYF
.	16	.	TRBV27	TRBJ1-2	TGTGCCAGCAGTTCAGATGGAAGGGGACGAGGCTATGGCTACACCTTC	CASSSDGRGRGYGYTF
.	12	.	TRBV6-5	TRBJ2-5	TGTGCCAGCAGGCAGGGACAAGAGACCCAGTACTTC	CASRQGQETQYF
TRBD2	15	.	TRBV5-4	TRBJ2-5	TGTGCCAGCAGCCCCAGGACTAGCGGACAAGAGACCCAGTACTTC	CASSPRTSGQETQYF
.	15	few	TRBV6-5	TRBJ1-2	TGTGCCAGCAGTTACACCTCAGGACCTAACTATGGCTACACCTTC	CASSYTSGPNYGYTF
.	12	.	TRBV7-8	TRBJ2-3	TGTGCCAGCAGCTTATCCGCAGATACGCAGTATTTT	CASSLSADTQYF
.	16	.	TRBV11-2	TRBJ2-3	TGTGCCAGCAGCTCAGTAGCGGCCACTAGCACAGATACGCAGTATTTT	CASSSVAATSTDTQYF
.	16	once	TRBV6-5	TRBJ1-2	TGTGCCAGCAGTTACACTAGTCTTGGTCCAGGCTATGGCTACACCTTC	CASSYTSLGPGYGYTF
.	16	few	TRBV19	TRBJ1-2	TGTGCCAGTAGTATAGAGGGCTCACAAGCTAACTATGGCTACACCTTC	CASSIEGSQANYGYTF
TRBD2	19	.	TRBV2	TRBJ2-7	TGTGCCAGCACCCGCCGGCGACTAGCGGAGACCCGGAACTCCTACGAGCAGTACTTC	CASTRRRLAETRNSYEQYF
.	13	.	TRBV18	TRBJ2-7	TGTGCCAGCTCACCGGGAGTCTCCTACGAGCAGTACTTC	CASSPGVSYEQYF
.	15	.	TRBV5-1	TRBJ1-5	TGCGCCAGCCGATTGGGGAGCAATAGCAATCAGCCCCAGCATTTT	CASRLGSNSNQPQHF
TRBD1	13	.	TRBV5-4	TRBJ1-1	TGTGCCAGCAGCTCAACAGGGGCGGCTGAAGCTTTCTTT	CASSSTGAAEAFF
.	14	.	TRBV6-5	TRBJ2-1	TGTGCCAGCAGAGGACCCCTAATTGCCAATGAGCAGTTCTTC	CASRGPLIANEQFF
.	13	.	TRBV9	TRBJ2-2	TGTGCCAGCAGTCCTACGAACACCGGGGAGCTGTTTTTT	CASSPTNTGELFF
.	14	.	TRBV6-6	TRBJ1-3	TGTGCCAGCAGTTACTCCGGCGGAGGAAACACCATATATTTT	CASSYSGGGNTIYF
.	15	.	TRBV4-2	TRBJ1-5	TGTGCCAGCAGCCAAGATAACGGCGTCCATCAGCCCCAGCATTTT	CASSQDNGVHQPQHF
TRBD2	16	once	TRBV5-1	TRBJ2-1	TGCGCCAGCAGCTTCGGGACTAGCGGGGGGCGGTCGGAGCAGTTCTTC	CASSFGTSGGRSEQFF
.	13	once	TRBV27	TRBJ1-6	TGTGCCAGCACCACACGTGGGGGATCACCCCTCCACTTT	CASTTRGGSPLHF
.	11	.	TRBV6-1	TRBJ1-2	TGTGCCAGCAGCGGGACGGTTGGCTACACCTTC	CASSGTVGYTF
TRBD2	20	.	TRBV6-1	TRBJ2-1	TGTGCCAGCAGTGGAGCGGGTACTAGCGGGAGGGCCATCGGGACAAGCGAGCAGTTCTTC	CASSGAGTSGRAIGTSEQFF
TRBD1	15	.	TRBV5-6	TRBJ2-1	TGTGCCAGCAGCTTGGCCGACAGGGACTACAATGAGCAGTTCTTC	CASSLADRDYNEQFF
.	13	.	TRBV9	TRBJ2-1	TGTGCCAGCAGCGTATCGGAGTACAATGAGCAGTTCTTC	CASSVSEYNEQFF
.	13	.	TRBV7-8	TRBJ1-2	TGTGCCAGCAGCTTGGGACGGAGCTATGGCTACACCTTC	CASSLGRSYGYTF
TRBD2	18	once	TRBV2	TRBJ2-5	TGTGCCAGCAGTGGGACTAGCGGGGGGACTACGGGGGTGGAGACCCAGTACTTC	CASSGTSGGTTGVETQYF
.	11	.	TRBV4-1	TRBJ1-4	TGCGCCAGCAGCCAAGCAGGGAAACTGTTTTTT	CASSQAGKLFF
.	14	once	TRBV11-3	TRBJ2-3	TGTGCCAGCAGCTTAGCAGCGGGCACAGATACGCAGTATTTT	CASSLAAGTDTQYF
.	14	.	TRBV29-1	TRBJ2-2	TGCAGCGCCCTGGGTCTCTTGGAAGGCGGGGAGCTGTTTTTT	CSALGLLEGGELFF
.	13	.	TRBV14	TRBJ2-7	TGTGCCAGCAGCCAAGTCTGGGGGTACGAGCAGTACTTC	CASSQVWGYEQYF
.	15	.	TRBV7-2	TRBJ1-2	TGTGCCAGCAGCTTAGACTCGGGACACTTCTATGGCTACACCTTC	CASSLDSGHFYGYTF
TRBD2	17	.	TRBV23-1	TRBJ2-3	TGCGCCAGCAGTCATCCACATAGCGGGGAGCCCACAGATACGCAGTATTTT	CASSHPHSGEPTDTQYF